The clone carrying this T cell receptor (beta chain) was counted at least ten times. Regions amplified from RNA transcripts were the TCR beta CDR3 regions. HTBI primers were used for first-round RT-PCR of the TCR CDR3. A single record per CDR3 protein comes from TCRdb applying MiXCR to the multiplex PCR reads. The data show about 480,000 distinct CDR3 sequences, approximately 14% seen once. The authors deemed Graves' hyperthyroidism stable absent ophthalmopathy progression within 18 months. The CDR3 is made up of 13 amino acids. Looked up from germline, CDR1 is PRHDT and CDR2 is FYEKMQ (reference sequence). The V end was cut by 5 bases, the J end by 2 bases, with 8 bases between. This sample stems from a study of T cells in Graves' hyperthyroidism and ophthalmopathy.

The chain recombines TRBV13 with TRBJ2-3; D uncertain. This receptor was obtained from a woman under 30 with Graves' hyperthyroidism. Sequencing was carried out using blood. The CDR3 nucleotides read TGTGCCAGCAGCGGAACTACCACAGATACGCAGTATTTT. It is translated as CASSGTTTDTQYF.